This T cell receptor (beta chain) came from a study of blood T cell repertoires in COVID-19. The method was immunoSEQ multiplex PCR; TCRdb's version includes in-frame clones alone and lacks a portion of them. The repertoire holds a few hundred thousand clones, with nearly 90% as singletons. V lost 0 bases and J lost 4, with 7 bases in between. The CDR3 consists of 13 residues. Germline V gives CDR1 SGHRS, CDR2 YFSETQ. This clonotype was obtained from a woman between 18 and 29 years old with acute COVID-19. The rearrangement links TRBV5-1 to TRBJ1-1; the D is unclear. The sequencing sample was made of PBMCs or T cells enriched from blood (not recorded which). The CDR3 sequence: CASSLGSGTEAFF. The CDR3 DNA reads as TGCGCCAGCAGCTTGGGGAGTGGCACTGAAGCTTTCTTT.